Listed below are T cell receptor beta chains from one sample, sequenced in a study of blood T cells in healthy people across ages. Each CDR3 protein is one row after TCRdb ran MiXCR on the 5' RACE reads. The sample consists of over 700,000 distinct CDR3 sequences, 40% to 65% of them appearing once. Sequenced input: blood. The receptors shown here come from a man older than 75 in good health. CDR3s include the opening cysteine and the closing phenylalanine or tryptophan. D genes are given only for firm matches. Clone size is given for some rows only: seen once, a few or many times, or a class if the clone is expanded.

D,size,J,V,CDR3,DNA
.,.,TRBJ2-6,TRBV6-4,CASSGDPGANVLTF,TGTGCCAGCAGTGGGGACCCTGGGGCCAACGTCCTGACTTTC
.,.,TRBJ2-3,TRBV10-2,CASSPSEGLRDAYF,TGCGCCAGCAGTCCTTCCGAGGGGCTCAGAGACGCGTATTTT
.,.,TRBJ2-3,TRBV15,CATSNADTQYF,TGTGCCACCAGCAACGCAGATACGCAGTATTTT
.,few,TRBJ2-1,TRBV7-2,CASSLIRSNNEQFF,TGTGCCAGCAGCTTGATAAGGTCTAACAATGAGCAGTTCTTC
.,few,TRBJ2-1,TRBV6-5,CASSPGDPNEQFF,TGTGCCAGCAGTCCGGGGGACCCCAATGAGCAGTTCTTC
.,.,TRBJ2-3,TRBV29-1,CSVDEDRTDTQYF,TGCAGCGTTGATGAGGATCGGACAGATACGCAGTATTTT
.,.,TRBJ1-2,TRBV5-1,CASSRNNYGYTF,TGCGCCAGCAGCCGGAACAACTATGGCTACACCTTC
.,few,TRBJ2-7,TRBV6-5,CASSYSQRYEQYF,TGTGCCAGCAGTTACTCCCAGAGATACGAGCAGTACTTC
.,.,TRBJ2-5,TRBV29-1,CSVEDRGTDQETQYF,TGCAGCGTTGAAGATCGAGGTACAGATCAAGAGACCCAGTACTTC
.,.,TRBJ1-5,TRBV9,CASSGGEWNQPQHF,TGTGCCAGCAGTGGCGGGGAGTGGAATCAGCCCCAGCATTTT
.,.,TRBJ2-7,TRBV4-1,CASNQEKWLEQYF,TGCGCCAGCAACCAAGAAAAGTGGCTCGAGCAGTACTTC
.,few,TRBJ2-5,TRBV5-1,CASSLAPQETQYF,TGCGCCAGCAGCTTGGCCCCCCAAGAGACCCAGTACTTC
.,.,TRBJ2-1,TRBV24-1,CATSDGVPFYNEQFF,TGTGCCACCAGTGATGGGGTTCCCTTCTACAATGAGCAGTTCTTC
.,.,TRBJ2-7,TRBV6-2/TRBV6-3,CASSYGRGIGERTYEQYF,TGTGCCAGCAGTTACGGTAGGGGGATCGGCGAACGCACCTACGAGCAGTACTTC
.,many,TRBJ2-7,TRBV29-1,CSVAEGLYEQYF,TGCAGCGTTGCGGAGGGGCTCTACGAGCAGTACTTC
TRBD2,.,TRBJ2-3,TRBV29-1,CSSRGVGTQYF,TGCAGCTCCCGGGGGGTAGGGACGCAGTATTTT
TRBD2,.,TRBJ2-2,TRBV3-1,CASSPGTSGRRELFF,TGTGCCAGCAGCCCCGGGACTAGCGGGAGGAGAGAGCTGTTTTTT
TRBD1,few,TRBJ2-7,TRBV12-3/TRBV12-4,CASSGTGGAYEQYF,TGTGCCAGCAGTGGGACAGGGGGTGCCTACGAGCAGTACTTC
.,.,TRBJ2-7,TRBV10-3,CAISEWAYEQYF,TGTGCCATCAGTGAGTGGGCTTACGAGCAGTACTTC
.,few,TRBJ2-1,TRBV7-2,CASSLAAYLNNEQFF,TGTGCCAGCAGCTTAGCAGCCTACCTTAACAATGAGCAGTTCTTC
.,.,TRBJ1-2,TRBV9,CASSNRGGYGYTF,TGTGCCAGCAGCAACCGGGGCGGATATGGCTACACCTTC
TRBD1,few,TRBJ2-7,TRBV18,CASSPLGGNEQYF,TGTGCCAGCAGCCCCTTAGGGGGCAACGAGCAGTACTTC
TRBD2,.,TRBJ2-7,TRBV7-9,CAIGLAGGGEQYF,TGTGCCATCGGACTAGCGGGAGGGGGCGAGCAGTACTTC
.,many,TRBJ2-5,TRBV25-1,CASSEGRGTQETQYF,TGTGCCAGCAGTGAGGGCAGGGGTACCCAAGAGACCCAGTACTTC
TRBD2,.,TRBJ2-5,TRBV9,CASSVDLAGGVRETQYF,TGTGCCAGCAGCGTAGACCTAGCGGGAGGCGTTAGGGAGACCCAGTACTTC
TRBD1,.,TRBJ1-4,TRBV7-9,CASRAGTGNEKLFF,TGTGCCAGCAGGGCCGGGACAGGGAACGAAAAACTGTTTTTT
.,.,TRBJ1-1,TRBV2,CASNGGSSAEAFF,TGTGCCAGCAATGGGGGTAGCAGCGCTGAAGCTTTCTTT
.,.,TRBJ1-2,TRBV5-1,CASSADSANYGYTF,TGCGCCAGCAGTGCAGACAGCGCTAACTATGGCTACACCTTC
TRBD2,.,TRBJ2-1,TRBV10-2,CASSDTSGSRDEQFF,TGCGCCAGCAGTGACACTAGCGGGAGCCGGGATGAGCAGTTCTTC
.,.,TRBJ2-1,TRBV12-3/TRBV12-4,CASRSGFVEFF,TGTGCCAGCAGATCCGGATTCGTGGAGTTCTTC
.,many,TRBJ2-7,TRBV27,CASSFRTPYPYEQYF,TGTGCCAGCAGTTTCCGGACGCCATACCCCTACGAGCAGTACTTC
.,.,TRBJ2-6,TRBV28,CASSFDIASGANVLTF,TGTGCCAGCAGTTTTGACATCGCCTCTGGGGCCAACGTCCTGACTTTC
TRBD2,.,TRBJ2-1,TRBV6-1,CASSEGLAGEQFF,TGTGCCAGCAGTGAAGGCCTAGCGGGCGAGCAGTTCTTC
TRBD2,few,TRBJ2-3,TRBV5-1,CASSLTRIAGGTDTQYF,TGCGCCAGCAGCTTGACCAGAATAGCGGGAGGCACAGATACGCAGTATTTT
.,.,TRBJ1-6,TRBV6-5,CASSYSRTASYNSPLHF,TGTGCCAGCAGTTACTCCCGGACGGCCTCCTATAATTCACCCCTCCACTTT
TRBD2,.,TRBJ2-1,TRBV7-2,CASSLALAGPYNEQFF,TGTGCCAGCAGCTTGGCACTAGCGGGACCCTACAATGAGCAGTTCTTC
.,.,TRBJ2-5,TRBV20-1,CSAEHQETQYF,TGCAGTGCGGAACACCAAGAGACCCAGTACTTC
.,.,TRBJ2-3,TRBV28,CASSPNRDRADTQYF,TGTGCCAGCAGCCCCAACAGGGATAGAGCAGATACACAGTATTTT
.,few,TRBJ1-6,TRBV20-1,CSARESGILNSPLHF,TGCAGTGCTAGAGAATCCGGGATATTGAATTCACCCCTCCACTTT
.,.,TRBJ2-3,TRBV20-1,CSARGTTGASDTQYF,TGCAGTGCTAGAGGCACGACGGGGGCTTCGGATACGCAGTATTTT
TRBD2,.,TRBJ2-3,TRBV12-3/TRBV12-4,CASSLGTSGRSRYAYF,TGTGCCAGCAGTTTAGGGACTAGCGGGAGATCCAGATACGCGTATTTT
TRBD2,.,TRBJ2-7,TRBV4-1,CASSQDSGTGLAGPYEQYF,TGCGCCAGCAGCCAAGATTCGGGGACAGGACTAGCGGGACCCTACGAGCAGTACTTC
.,.,TRBJ2-7,TRBV7-2,CASRERPYQEIQYF,TGTGCCAGCCGGGAGCGGCCGTACCAAGAGATCCAGTACTTC
TRBD1,.,TRBJ2-7,TRBV4-1,CASSKPGQGANEQYF,TGCGCCAGCAGCAAACCGGGACAGGGGGCGAACGAGCAGTACTTC
TRBD2,.,TRBJ2-3,TRBV4-2,CASSQASGSGVTDTQYF,TGTGCCAGCAGCCAAGCTAGCGGGAGTGGGGTAACAGATACGCAGTATTTT
.,.,TRBJ2-1,TRBV3-1,CASSPGLRGKSSYNEQFF,TGTGCCAGCAGCCCGGGACTCCGGGGGAAGAGCTCCTACAATGAGCAGTTCTTC
.,few,TRBJ2-7,TRBV11-1,CASSLGDCEQYF,TGTGCCAGCAGCTTAGGGGACTGCGAGCAGTACTTC
.,.,TRBJ2-5,TRBV9,CASSVAWGGRETQYF,TGTGCCAGCAGCGTAGCCTGGGGAGGCCGAGAGACCCAGTACTTC
.,.,TRBJ2-1,TRBV12-3/TRBV12-4,CASSLMAGTYNEQFF,TGTGCCAGCAGTTTAATGGCGGGGACCTACAATGAGCAGTTCTTC
TRBD2,.,TRBJ2-7,TRBV27,CASSFSPGLAGAEQYF,TGTGCCAGCAGTTTCTCTCCGGGACTAGCGGGAGCCGAGCAGTACTTC